This TCR beta chain was observed in a study of blood T cell repertoires in COVID-19. Whole-study context: Samples came from the United States, Italy and Spain, spanning acute and convalescent COVID-19. PBMCs, B-cell-depleted T cells, or T cells provided the cDNA or gDNA that made up the material.

In the original workflow: Using reference gene primer amplification, nucleated cell counts were estimated. Sequencing used immunoSEQ multiplex PCR; TCRdb keeps in-frame clones, though not all of them. The V and J calls and clone size were taken over from that table, and D and trimming were inferred from the DNA. The sample contains some 70,000 clones, about 91% of which appear only once. Germline CDR1 reads MDHEN; CDR2 reads SYDVKM. CDR3 size: 15 residues. The J segment lost 6 bases and the V segment lost 7 bases, leaving 12 bases of the junction unmatched. Sequenced sample: peripheral blood. This receptor was obtained from a human donor with active COVID-19. The donor label of this sample is uncertain. The chain couples TRBV28 to TRBJ2-7; 10 nucleotides match TRBD1. The CDR3 is CASTLSGTGVGEQYF. The CDR3 DNA sequence: TGTGCCAGCACCCTTTCCGGGACAGGGGTCGGCGAGCAGTACTTC. The variable domain in full, completed from reference TRBV28 and TRBJ2-7, reads DVKVTQSSRYLVKRTGEKVFLECVQDMDHENMFWYRQDPGLGLRLIYFSYDVKMKEKGDIPEGYSVSREKKERFSLILESASTNQTSMYLCASTLSGTGVGEQYFGPGTRLTVT.